Below, 20 T cell receptor beta chains from the same sample are listed, as sequenced in a study of shared clonotypes between healthy human individuals. Sequencing used immunoSEQ multiplex PCR; TCRdb keeps in-frame clones, though not all of them. The table shows around 1.6 million clones, with under 99% occurring only once. Sequenced: naive CD4+ T cells sorted from blood. Sample subset: CD45RA+ positively selected. The receptors were gathered from a young man in good health.

The chain carries TRBV30 and TRBJ2-2; D ambiguous. The V and J ends lost 2 bases and 7 bases respectively, with 11 bases between them. The CDR3 is made up of 13 amino acids. The V gene's germline CDR1 is GTSNPN and CDR2 SVGIG (reference sequence). CDR3 DNA sequence: TGTGCCTGGAGTTTCCTCCTAGACGGGGAGCTGTTTTTT. It codes for CAWSFLLDGELFF.

The gene calls are TRBV19 and TRBJ2-3; a weak D match, TRBD2 (6 bases). This CDR3 has 13 amino acids. Trimming removed 3 bases at V and 12 bases at J, with 16 bases between. CDR1 is LNHDA and CDR2 is SQIVND in the germline V gene (reference sequence). The CDR3 sequence: CASSIRAGMAQYF. The DNA for the CDR3 is TGTGCCAGTAGTATCCGGGCGGGGATGGCCCAGTATTTT. The whole variable domain, remainder taken from reference TRBV19 and TRBJ2-3, is DGGITQSPKYLFRKEGQNVTLSCEQNLNHDAMYWYRQDPGQGLRLIYYSQIVNDFQKGDIAEGYSVSREKKESFPLTVTSAQKNPTAFYLCASSIRAGMAQYFGPGTRLTVL.

This chain's CDR3 is CASSPRDSYNEQFF. In DNA, the CDR3 is TGTGCCAGCAGCCCACGGGACTCCTACAATGAGCAGTTCTTC. The chain has TRBV11-3 and TRBJ2-1; perhaps TRBD2 as D (5 bases). V was clipped by 5 bases and J by 0 bases, with 8 bases between them. The length of the CDR3 is 14 residues. Germline-derived CDR1 and CDR2 are SGHNT and YENEEA.

On this clone: Within the sample, other DNA sequences also encode this same CDR3. The J gene is TRBJ2-3, the V gene TRBV11-3; no clear D gene. This CDR3 is 13 amino acids long. Trimming pared 0 bases from V and 3 bases from J, leaving 4 bases between. The germline V gene encodes CDR1 SGHNT and CDR2 YENEEA. The DNA for the CDR3 is TGTGCCAGCAGCTTAGACAGGACAGATACGCAGTATTTT. Amino acid sequence: CASSLDRTDTQYF. Drawing the rest from reference TRBV11-3 and TRBJ2-3, the complete variable domain is EAGVVQSPRYKIIEKKQPVAFWCNPISGHNTLYWYLQNLGQGPELLIRYENEEAVDDSQLPKDRFSAERLKGVDSTLKIQPAELGDSAVYLCASSLDRTDTQYFGPGTRLTVL.

The chain carries TRBV19 and TRBJ1-4, with a weak D call TRBD1 (5 bases). This CDR3 is 13 amino acids long. With 10 bases removed from V and 3 bases from J, the gap between germline ends came to 12 bases. The germline gives CDR1 LNHDA, CDR2 SQIVND (reference sequence). The CDR3 region has the DNA TGTGCCACAAGACAGCCCTCTAATGAAAAACTGTTTTTT. It specifies CATRQPSNEKLFF.

The chain joins TRBV19 to TRBJ1-5; D gene unclear. The CDR3 has 17 residues. Trimming shortened V by 4 bases and J by 0 bases, and 16 bases separated the two germline ends. CDR1 and CDR2 (germline): LNHDA, SQIVND (reference sequence). CDR3 residues: CASSKPGQTFSNQPQHF. The CDR3 DNA reads TGTGCCAGTAGTAAACCGGGCCAGACCTTTAGCAATCAGCCCCAGCATTTT.

V is TRBV7-2 and J is TRBJ2-7, with D uncertain. Trimming took off 5 bases at V and 4 bases at J, with 15 bases between the two ends. The CDR3 is 14 residues long. CDR1 SGHTA and CDR2 FQGNSA come from the germline V gene. CDR3 sequence: CASSTTSTTYEQYF. The CDR3 nucleotides are TGTGCCAGCAGCACGACATCGACGACGTACGAGCAGTACTTC.

V is TRBV18 and J is TRBJ2-1; 8 bases fit TRBD2. Germline CDR1 reads KGHSH; CDR2 reads LQKENI. The J segment lost 6 bases and the V segment lost 2 bases, leaving 6 bases of the junction unmatched. CDR3 length equals 15 residues. The CDR3: CASSPAAGGFNEQFF. Written as DNA, the CDR3 is TGTGCCAGCTCACCAGCTGCGGGAGGTTTCAATGAGCAGTTCTTC.

The CDR3 sequence: CASSLVSLINTEAFF. The CDR3 region has the DNA TGCGCCAGCAGCTTGGTCTCTCTGATAAACACTGAAGCTTTCTTT. The chain recombines TRBV5-1 with TRBJ1-1, with unresolved D. Germline V gene sequence: CDR1 SGHRS, CDR2 YFSETQ. This CDR3 is 15 amino acids long. Trimming took 0 bases from V and 2 from J, leaving 11 bases between them.

About this clone itself: Other DNA sequences in this sample translate to the same CDR3. J is TRBJ2-5 and V is TRBV20-1; D ambiguous. Trimming took 6 bases from V and 1 from J, leaving 3 bases between them. Per the germline V gene, CDR1 is DFQATT and CDR2 is SNEGSKA (reference sequence). The CDR3 consists of 10 residues. As DNA, the CDR3 is TGCAGTGCGCTCCAAGAGACCCAGTACTTC. Its translation: CSALQETQYF.

The J gene is TRBJ2-7, the V gene TRBV15; a weak D match, TRBD2 (6 bases). The CDR3 spans 16 residues. Trimming pared 3 bases from V and 1 base from J, leaving 16 bases between. Germline assignment: CDR1 LNHNV and CDR2 YYDKDF (reference sequence). The CDR3 region is CATSSALAIASYEQYF. CDR3 DNA: TGTGCCACCAGCAGCGCGCTAGCGATAGCTTCCTACGAGCAGTACTTC. Drawing the rest from reference TRBV15 and TRBJ2-7, the complete variable domain is DAMVIQNPRYQVTQFGKPVTLSCSQTLNHNVMYWYQQKSSQAPKLLFHYYDKDFNNEADTPDNFQSRRPNTSFCFLDIRSPGLGDTAMYLCATSSALAIASYEQYFGPGTRLTVT.

This chain joins TRBV19 and TRBJ2-3, with a possible D match to TRBD1 (5 bases). The CDR3 is made up of 16 amino acids. Trimming left V 5 bases short and J 1 base short, with 16 bases between. The germline V gene has CDR1 LNHDA and CDR2 SQIVND (reference sequence). CDR3 amino acids: CASSPPPGIGTDTQYF. In DNA form, the CDR3 reads TGTGCCAGTAGTCCCCCCCCAGGGATCGGCACAGATACGCAGTATTTT.

As regards this clone: The same CDR3 can be traced to other DNA sequences in this sample. V is TRBV19 and J is TRBJ1-3, with D perhaps TRBD1 (5 bases). CDR1 is LNHDA, CDR2 SQIVND, per germline (reference sequence). This CDR3 is built from 14 residues. Trimming stripped 5 bases from V and 2 bases from J, with 10 bases between. In DNA form, the CDR3 reads TGTGCCAGTAGTTTCGGGGGAGCTGGAAACACCATATATTTT. Translation: CASSFGGAGNTIYF.

The chain has TRBV28 and TRBJ2-7; D is uncertain. The CDR3 spans 14 residues. The ends were cut back, 3 bases at V and 5 bases at J, with 14 bases in the middle. Looked up from germline, CDR1 is MDHEN and CDR2 is SYDVKM. The CDR3 region is CASSFRSIPHEQYF. For the CDR3, the DNA is TGTGCCAGCAGTTTCAGGAGCATTCCACACGAGCAGTACTTC.

This chain links TRBV11-2 with TRBJ2-3; 7 bases line up with TRBD2. The V gene's germline CDR1 is SGHAT and CDR2 FQNNGV. The CDR3 is made up of 15 amino acids. The V gene end was trimmed by 5 bases and the J gene end by 5 bases; junction bases not matched to a gene: 10. The CDR3 protein is CASSTEGGSLDTQYF. CDR3 nucleotide sequence: TGTGCCAGCAGCACCGAAGGCGGGAGCTTAGATACGCAGTATTTT.

Worth noting for this clone: The same CDR3 arises from other DNA sequences in this sample as well. This chain joins TRBV27 and TRBJ2-5; no firm D call. The CDR3 is 11 amino acids. Germline assignment: CDR1 MNHEY and CDR2 SMNVEV (reference sequence). V was cut by 5 bases and J by 4 bases, with 5 bases left in between. The CDR3 reads CASSLGETQYF. The CDR3 DNA reads as TGTGCCAGCAGTCTTGGAGAGACCCAGTACTTC.

The chain links TRBV6-6 to TRBJ1-5; D unclear. CDR1 is MNHNY, CDR2 SVGAGI, per germline (reference sequence). CDR3 length: 14 residues. Trimming took 6 bases from V and 3 from J, leaving 12 bases between them. The CDR3 region is CASSPHVLNQPQHF. CDR3 DNA: TGTGCCAGCAGCCCCCACGTCCTCAATCAGCCCCAGCATTTT.

This clone was observed a single time. V and J are TRBV2 and TRBJ1-4; D remains ambiguous. V was pared by 6 bases and J by 8 bases, with 13 bases between. Germline CDR1 is SNHLY and CDR2 is FYNNEI. The CDR3 length is 13 residues. The CDR3, as DNA: TGTGCCAGCAGCGGACCGGCACTCGAAAAACTGTTTTTT. It specifies CASSGPALEKLFF.

The chain couples TRBV18 to TRBJ2-7; D gene uncertain. Germline V gene sequence: CDR1 KGHSH, CDR2 LQKENI. Trimming shortened V by 1 base and J by 3 bases, and 16 bases separated the two germline ends. The CDR3 has 16 amino acids. The CDR3 bases are TGTGCCAGCTCACCACTACATAGTCCGGGCAACTACGAGCAGTACTTC. This translates into CASSPLHSPGNYEQYF.

This chain uses TRBV27 with TRBJ2-3; a weak D match, TRBD2 (6 bases). V shed 2 bases and J shed 6 bases, with 12 bases lying between them. The germline V gene has CDR1 MNHEY and CDR2 SMNVEV (reference sequence). The CDR3 length is 14 residues. The CDR3 DNA is TGTGCCAGCAGTTTAAAGGGAGGCTTGGATACGCAGTATTTT. As protein: CASSLKGGLDTQYF.